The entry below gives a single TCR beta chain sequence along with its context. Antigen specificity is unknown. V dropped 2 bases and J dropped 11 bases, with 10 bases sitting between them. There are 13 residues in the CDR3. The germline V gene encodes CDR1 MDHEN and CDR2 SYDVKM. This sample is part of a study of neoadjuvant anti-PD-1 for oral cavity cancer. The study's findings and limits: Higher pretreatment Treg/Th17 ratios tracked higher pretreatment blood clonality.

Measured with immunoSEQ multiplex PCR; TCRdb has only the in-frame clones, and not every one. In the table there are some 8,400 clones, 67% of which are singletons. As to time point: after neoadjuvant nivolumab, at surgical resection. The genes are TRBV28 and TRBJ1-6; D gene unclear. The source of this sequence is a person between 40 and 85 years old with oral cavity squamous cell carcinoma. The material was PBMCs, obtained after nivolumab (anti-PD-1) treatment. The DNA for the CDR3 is TGTGCCAGCAGTTTAGGGGTAGAGCCACCCCTCCACTTT. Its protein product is CASSLGVEPPLHF.